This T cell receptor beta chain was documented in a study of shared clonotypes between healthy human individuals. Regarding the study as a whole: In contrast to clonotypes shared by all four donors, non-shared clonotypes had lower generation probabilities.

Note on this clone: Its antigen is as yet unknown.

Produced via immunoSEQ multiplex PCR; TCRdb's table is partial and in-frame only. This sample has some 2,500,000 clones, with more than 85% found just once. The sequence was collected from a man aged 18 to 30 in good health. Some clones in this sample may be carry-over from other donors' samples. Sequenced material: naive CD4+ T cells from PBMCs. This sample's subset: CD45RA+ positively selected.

CDR3 in amino acids: CASSRQGAHGYTF. Here the CDR3 DNA reads TGTGCCAGCAGTCGACAGGGGGCCCATGGCTACACCTTC. This rearrangement joins TRBV28 to TRBJ1-2; TRBD1 agrees at 10 bases. CDR3 length: 13 amino acids. V lost 5 bases to trimming and J lost 6 bases; unmatched junction nucleotides: 3. Germline CDR1 MDHEN, CDR2 SYDVKM.